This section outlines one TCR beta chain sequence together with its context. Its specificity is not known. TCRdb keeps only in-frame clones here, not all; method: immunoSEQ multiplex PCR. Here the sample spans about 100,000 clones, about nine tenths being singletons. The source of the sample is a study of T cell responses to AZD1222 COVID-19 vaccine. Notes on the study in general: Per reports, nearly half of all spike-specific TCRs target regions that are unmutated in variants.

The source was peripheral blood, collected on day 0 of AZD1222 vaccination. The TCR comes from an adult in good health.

The CDR3 coding sequence is TGTGCCAGCAGCTTGGCTAGCGGGAACCCTTACGAGCAGTACTTC. Translated: CASSLASGNPYEQYF. The chain combines TRBV5-4 with TRBJ2-7; 9 bases match TRBD2. Losses at the gene ends were 0 bases for V and 4 bases for J; bases not matched to a gene: 5. CDR1 is SGHNT and CDR2 is YYREEE in the germline V gene (reference sequence). The CDR3 has 15 amino acids.